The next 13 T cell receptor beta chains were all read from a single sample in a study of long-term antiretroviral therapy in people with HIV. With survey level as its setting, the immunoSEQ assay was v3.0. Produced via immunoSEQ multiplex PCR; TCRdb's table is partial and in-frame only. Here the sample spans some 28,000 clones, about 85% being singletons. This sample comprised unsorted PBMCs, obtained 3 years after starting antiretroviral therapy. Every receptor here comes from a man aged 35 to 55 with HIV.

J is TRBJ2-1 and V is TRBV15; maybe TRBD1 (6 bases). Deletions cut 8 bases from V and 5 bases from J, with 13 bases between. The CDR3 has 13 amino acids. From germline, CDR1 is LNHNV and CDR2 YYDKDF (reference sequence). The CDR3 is CATSSGTHNEQFF. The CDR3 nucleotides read TGTGCCACCTCCTCGGGGACACACAATGAGCAGTTCTTC.

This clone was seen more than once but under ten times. The CDR3, as DNA: TGTGCCAGCACCCGGGAGAGAAGCGAGCAGTACTTC. This encodes CASTRERSEQYF. The gene calls are TRBV2 and TRBJ2-7, with D possibly matching TRBD2 (6 bases). The CDR3 has 12 amino acids. Germline CDR1 and CDR2: SNHLY and FYNNEI. V was clipped by 7 bases and J by 6 bases, with 13 bases between them.

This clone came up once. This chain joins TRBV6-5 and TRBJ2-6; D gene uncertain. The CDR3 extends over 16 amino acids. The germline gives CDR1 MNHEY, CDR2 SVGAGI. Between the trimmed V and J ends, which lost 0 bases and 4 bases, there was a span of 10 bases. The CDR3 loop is CASSYSGSPGANVLTF. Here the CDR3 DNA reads TGTGCCAGCAGTTACTCGGGGTCCCCAGGGGCCAACGTCCTGACTTTC.

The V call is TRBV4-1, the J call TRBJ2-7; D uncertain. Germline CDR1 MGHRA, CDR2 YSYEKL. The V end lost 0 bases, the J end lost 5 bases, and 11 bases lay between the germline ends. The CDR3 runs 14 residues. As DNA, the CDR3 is TGCGCCAGCAGCCAAGATGAGCGCAGGCACGAGCAGTACTTC. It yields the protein CASSQDERRHEQYF.

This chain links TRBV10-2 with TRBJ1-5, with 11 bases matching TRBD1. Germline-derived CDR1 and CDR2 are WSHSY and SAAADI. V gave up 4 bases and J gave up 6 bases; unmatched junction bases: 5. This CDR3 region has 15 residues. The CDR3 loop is CASSVDRGRGQPQHF. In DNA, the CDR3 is TGCGCCAGCAGTGTGGACAGGGGGCGAGGTCAGCCCCAGCATTTT.

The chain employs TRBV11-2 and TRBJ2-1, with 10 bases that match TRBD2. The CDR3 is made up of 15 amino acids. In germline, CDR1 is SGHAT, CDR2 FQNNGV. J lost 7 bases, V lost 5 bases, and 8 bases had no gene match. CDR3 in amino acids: CASSPLAGARNEQFF. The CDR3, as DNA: TGTGCCAGCAGCCCCCTAGCGGGAGCCAGGAATGAGCAGTTCTTC.

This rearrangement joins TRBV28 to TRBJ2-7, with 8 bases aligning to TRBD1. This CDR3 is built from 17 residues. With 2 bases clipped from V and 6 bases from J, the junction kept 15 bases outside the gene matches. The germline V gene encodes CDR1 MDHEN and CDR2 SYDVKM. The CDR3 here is CASSLGDRGPTPGEQYF. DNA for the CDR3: TGTGCCAGCAGTTTAGGCGACAGGGGCCCTACACCTGGCGAGCAGTACTTC. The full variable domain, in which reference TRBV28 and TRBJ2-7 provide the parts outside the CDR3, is DVKVTQSSRYLVKRTGEKVFLECVQDMDHENMFWYRQDPGLGLRLIYFSYDVKMKEKGDIPEGYSVSREKKERFSLILESASTNQTSMYLCASSLGDRGPTPGEQYFGPGTRLTVT.

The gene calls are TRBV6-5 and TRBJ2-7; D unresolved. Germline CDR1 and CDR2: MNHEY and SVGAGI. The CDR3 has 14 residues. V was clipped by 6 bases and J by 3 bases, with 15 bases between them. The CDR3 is CASSRNLLGYEQYF. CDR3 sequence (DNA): TGTGCCAGCAGCCGAAACTTATTGGGCTACGAGCAGTACTTC.

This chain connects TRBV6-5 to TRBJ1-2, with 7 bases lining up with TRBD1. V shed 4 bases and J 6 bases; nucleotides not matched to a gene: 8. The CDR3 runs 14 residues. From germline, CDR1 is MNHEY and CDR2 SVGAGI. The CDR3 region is CASSWGRGIHGYTF. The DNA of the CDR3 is TGTGCCAGCAGTTGGGGCAGGGGGATCCATGGCTACACCTTC.

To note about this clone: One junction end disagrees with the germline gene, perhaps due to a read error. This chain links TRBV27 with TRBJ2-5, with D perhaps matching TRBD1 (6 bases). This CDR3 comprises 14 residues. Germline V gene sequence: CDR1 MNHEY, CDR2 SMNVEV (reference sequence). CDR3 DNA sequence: TGTGCCAGCAGTCAGACAGGAAAGAAAGAGGCCCAGTACTTC. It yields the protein CASSQTGKKEAQYF.

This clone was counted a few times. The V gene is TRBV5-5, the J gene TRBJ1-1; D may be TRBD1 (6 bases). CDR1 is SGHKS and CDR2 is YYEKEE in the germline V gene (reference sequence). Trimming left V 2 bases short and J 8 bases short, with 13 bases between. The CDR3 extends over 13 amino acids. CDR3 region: CASSFDRLPEAFF. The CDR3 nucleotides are TGTGCCAGCAGCTTTGACAGGCTTCCCGAAGCTTTCTTT.

The CDR3: CASSFTSGATDTQYF. The CDR3 DNA reads TGTGCCAGCAGCTTCACTAGCGGGGCTACAGATACGCAGTATTTT. This chain uses TRBV7-9 with TRBJ2-3; 10 nucleotides line up with TRBD2. The germline CDR1 and CDR2 sequences are SEHNR and FQNEAQ (reference sequence). The CDR3 runs to 15 residues. Unmatched junction bases numbered 3, after V lost 3 bases and J lost 3 bases.

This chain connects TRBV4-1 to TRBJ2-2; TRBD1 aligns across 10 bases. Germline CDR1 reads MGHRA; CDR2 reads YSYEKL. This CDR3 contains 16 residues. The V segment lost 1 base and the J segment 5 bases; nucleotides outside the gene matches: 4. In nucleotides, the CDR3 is TGCGCCAGCAGCCAAGTCGGGACAGGGGTTACCGGGGAGCTGTTTTTT. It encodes CASSQVGTGVTGELFF.